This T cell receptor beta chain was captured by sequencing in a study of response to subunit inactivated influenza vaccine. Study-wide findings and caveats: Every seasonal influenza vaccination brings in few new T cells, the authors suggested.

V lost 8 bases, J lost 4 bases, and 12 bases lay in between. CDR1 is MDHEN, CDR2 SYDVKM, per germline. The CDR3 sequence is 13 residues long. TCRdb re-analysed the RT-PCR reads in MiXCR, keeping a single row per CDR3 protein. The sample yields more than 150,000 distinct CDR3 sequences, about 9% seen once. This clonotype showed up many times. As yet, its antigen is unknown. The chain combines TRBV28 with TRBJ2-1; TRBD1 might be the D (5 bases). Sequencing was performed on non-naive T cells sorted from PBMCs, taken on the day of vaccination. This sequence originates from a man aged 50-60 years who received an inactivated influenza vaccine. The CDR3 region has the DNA TGTGCCAGCTGCCCTCCAGGGTACAATGAGCAGTTCTTC. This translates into CASCPPGYNEQFF.